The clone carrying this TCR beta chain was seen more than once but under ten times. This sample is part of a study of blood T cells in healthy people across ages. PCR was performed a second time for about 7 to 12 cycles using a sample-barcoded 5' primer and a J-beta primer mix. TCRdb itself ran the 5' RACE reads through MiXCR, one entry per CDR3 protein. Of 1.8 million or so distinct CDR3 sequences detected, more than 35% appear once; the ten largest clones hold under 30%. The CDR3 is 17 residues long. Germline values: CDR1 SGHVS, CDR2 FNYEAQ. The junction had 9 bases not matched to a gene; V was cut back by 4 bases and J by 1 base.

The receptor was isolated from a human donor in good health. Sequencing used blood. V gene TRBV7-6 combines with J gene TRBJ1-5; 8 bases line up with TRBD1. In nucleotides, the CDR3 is TGTGCCAGCAGCTCAACACAGGGGGTGTTGAGCAATCAGCCCCAGCATTTT. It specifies CASSSTQGVLSNQPQHF. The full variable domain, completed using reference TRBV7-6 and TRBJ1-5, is GAGVSQSPRYKVTKRGQDVALRCDPISGHVSLYWYRQALGQGPEFLTYFNYEAQQDKSGLPNDRFSAERPEGSISTLTIQRTEQRDSAMYRCASSSTQGVLSNQPQHFGDGTRLSIL.